These 24 T cell receptor beta chains were sequenced from one sample in a study of siplizumab effects on memory and regulatory T cells (dated by TCRdb to between 2017 and 2020). Library preparation employed the immunoSEQ multiplex PCR assay. What TCRdb holds here is the immuneACCESS table cut down to in-frame rearrangements. Part of the clones is not present; checked against another copy, under half of the missing clones reflect an unresolved V gene, and the others are unexplained. This sample is represented by 70,000 to 90,000 clones; 85% to 95% of them were singletons. Approximately 4.5% of the sample comes from the top ten. Sequencing was done on a sample of CD8+ T cells sorted from blood. Receptors originate from a human donor in good health.

The chain combines TRBV4-2 with TRBJ1-1; D is unclear. The CDR3 covers 14 residues. V lost 0 bases to trimming and J lost 5 bases, with 10 bases between them. The V gene's germline CDR1 is LGHNA and CDR2 YNFKEQ. The CDR3 region has the DNA TGTGCCAGCAGCCAAGATGGGGTACGAACTGAAGCTTTCTTT. It codes for CASSQDGVRTEAFF.

This clone occurred once. V is TRBV30 and J is TRBJ2-7; TRBD2 is a possible D gene (6 bases). The CDR3 is 14 residues long. Trimming took 0 bases from V and 3 from J, leaving 12 bases between them. Per the germline V gene, CDR1 is GTSNPN and CDR2 is SVGIG (reference sequence). Here the CDR3 reads CAWSVGLAIYEQYF. CDR3 DNA: TGTGCCTGGAGTGTAGGGCTAGCGATCTACGAGCAGTACTTC.

The chain employs TRBV6-6 and TRBJ1-1; TRBD1 is a possible D gene (6 bases). There are 13 residues in the CDR3. V lost 6 bases, J lost 5 bases, and 13 bases lay in between. The germline CDR1 and CDR2 sequences are MNHNY and SVGAGI (reference sequence). In DNA form, the CDR3 reads TGTGCCAGCAGCACAGGGTTGTCGACTGAAGCTTTCTTT. Translation gives CASSTGLSTEAFF.

This chain links TRBV5-6 with TRBJ2-3; 8 nucleotides agree with TRBD1. CDR1 SGHDT and CDR2 YYEEEE come from the germline V gene. The CDR3 loop spans 14 amino acids. The junction had 5 bases not matched to a gene; V was cut back by 2 bases and J by 6 bases. As DNA, the CDR3 is TGTGCCAGCAGCTTCGGGACAGGCCCCGATACGCAGTATTTT. Amino acids: CASSFGTGPDTQYF. The complete variable domain, with remaining parts taken from reference TRBV5-6 and TRBJ2-3, reads DAGVTQSPTHLIKTRGQQVTLRCSPKSGHDTVSWYQQALGQGPQFIFQYYEEEERQRGNFPDRFSGHQFPNYSSELNVNALLLGDSALYLCASSFGTGPDTQYFGPGTRLTVL.

This chain uses TRBV19 with TRBJ1-1; D call uncertain. The V end was cut by 4 bases, the J end by 0 bases, with 9 bases between. This CDR3 is 14 amino acids long. Germline V CDR1 and CDR2: LNHDA, SQIVND (reference sequence). The CDR3 DNA sequence: TGTGCCAGTAGTACGACGACGGTGAACACTGAAGCTTTCTTT. It yields the protein CASSTTTVNTEAFF.

The V and J genes are TRBV7-9 and TRBJ2-7; D is unresolved. CDR1 and CDR2 from the germline V gene are SEHNR and FQNEAQ (reference sequence). This CDR3 comprises 12 residues. V was shortened by 1 base and J by 3 bases, with 4 bases between the two germline ends. The CDR3 DNA reads as TGTGCCAGCAGCTTAGTTAGCTACGAGCAGTACTTC. This gives the protein CASSLVSYEQYF.

This clone was found once. This rearrangement joins TRBV7-2 to TRBJ2-7; D is undetermined. Germline CDR1 and CDR2: SGHTA and FQGNSA. The CDR3 consists of 14 residues. Trimming took 4 bases from V and 0 from J, leaving 10 bases between them. CDR3 sequence reads: CASSSSVSSYEQYF. CDR3 DNA sequence: TGTGCCAGCAGCTCCTCGGTGAGCTCCTACGAGCAGTACTTC.

The chain links TRBV5-6 to TRBJ2-5; D possibly corresponds to TRBD2 (5 bases). V lost 4 bases, J lost 1 base, and 11 bases lay in between. Germline CDR1 is SGHDT and CDR2 is YYEEEE. The CDR3 spans 14 residues. DNA of the CDR3: TGTGCCAGCAGCCTGGCTGCGGGCCAAGAGACCCAGTACTTC. Translation: CASSLAAGQETQYF.

Worth noting for this clone: The same CDR3 arises from other DNA sequences in this sample as well. V gene TRBV9 combines with J gene TRBJ2-3; 7 nucleotides agree with TRBD1. CDR3 length: 13 residues. V lost 4 bases, J lost 4 bases, and 3 bases stayed unmatched. Looked up from germline, CDR1 is SGDLS and CDR2 is YYNGEE. CDR3 loop: CASSSGTADTQYF. For the CDR3, the DNA is TGTGCCAGCAGCTCCGGGACAGCAGATACGCAGTATTTT.

The chain has TRBV19 and TRBJ2-2; tentative D call: TRBD2 (7 bases). Germline CDR1 reads LNHDA; CDR2 reads SQIVND (reference sequence). V was shortened by 10 bases and J by 7 bases, with 19 bases between the two germline ends. The CDR3 is made up of 14 amino acids. CDR3 DNA sequence: TGTGCCACTCGCTGGGCGGGGGACATCGGGGAGCTGTTTTTT. It encodes CATRWAGDIGELFF. Drawing the rest from reference TRBV19 and TRBJ2-2, the complete variable domain is DGGITQSPKYLFRKEGQNVTLSCEQNLNHDAMYWYRQDPGQGLRLIYYSQIVNDFQKGDIAEGYSVSREKKESFPLTVTSAQKNPTAFYLCATRWAGDIGELFFGEGSRLTVL.

The rearrangement joins TRBV28 to TRBJ1-2; D is perhaps TRBD1 (6 bases). Trimming removed 3 bases from V and 7 bases from J, with 12 bases in between. The V gene's germline CDR1 is MDHEN and CDR2 SYDVKM. The CDR3 is 13 residues long. For the CDR3, the DNA is TGTGCCAGCAGTTTCGGGCAGGGGTCTGGCTACACCTTC. Translated: CASSFGQGSGYTF.

This clone was picked up one time. This chain joins TRBV19 and TRBJ1-4; D remains ambiguous. The V gene's germline CDR1 is LNHDA and CDR2 SQIVND (reference sequence). The CDR3 consists of 11 residues. The V gene lost 9 bases and the J gene lost 8 bases, with 10 bases spanning the gap. CDR3 region: CASTLAEKLFF. CDR3 DNA: TGTGCCAGCACCCTGGCCGAAAAACTGTTTTTT.

The CDR3 nucleotides read TGCGCCAGCGGACCGGACCGCGTAGACGAGCAGTACTTC. Translation: CASGPDRVDEQYF. This chain joins TRBV4-1 and TRBJ2-7; no firm D call. Germline values: CDR1 MGHRA, CDR2 YSYEKL. The CDR3 has 13 amino acids. V lost 8 bases, J lost 5 bases, and 16 bases lay in between.

This chain uses TRBV27 with TRBJ2-5, with D unresolved. This CDR3 spans 15 amino acids. The ends were cut back, 1 base at V and 5 bases at J, with 14 bases in the middle. Per germline, CDR1 MNHEY and CDR2 SMNVEV (reference sequence). CDR3 protein: CASSLFAAGMETQYF. The CDR3 nucleotides are TGTGCCAGCAGTTTATTCGCAGCCGGTATGGAGACCCAGTACTTC.

The V call is TRBV19, the J call TRBJ1-2; D is possibly TRBD1 (5 bases). CDR1 is LNHDA and CDR2 is SQIVND in the germline V gene (reference sequence). The CDR3 has 10 residues. The V end lost 9 bases, the J end lost 5 bases, and 7 bases lay between the germline ends. The CDR3 is CASEGYGYTF. CDR3 sequence (DNA): TGTGCCAGCGAGGGGTATGGCTACACCTTC.

The chain recombines TRBV9 with TRBJ2-1; D call uncertain. CDR1 SGDLS and CDR2 YYNGEE come from the germline V gene. CDR3 size: 16 residues. V dropped 0 bases and J dropped 1 base, with 11 bases sitting between them. CDR3 DNA sequence: TGTGCCAGCAGCGTAGATTGGTCAGTTTCCTACAATGAGCAGTTCTTC. Amino acid sequence: CASSVDWSVSYNEQFF.

This chain connects TRBV9 to TRBJ1-1; 8 bases match TRBD1. V trimming: 7 bases; J trimming: 1 base; junction bases outside the gene matches: 15. Germline CDR1 is SGDLS and CDR2 is YYNGEE. The CDR3 is 17 amino acids. CDR3 region: CASGNPQDRAGNTEAFF. The CDR3 nucleotides read TGTGCCAGCGGTAACCCCCAGGACAGGGCAGGGAACACTGAAGCTTTCTTT.

The chain uses TRBV29-1 and TRBJ2-5; the D is unclear. The germline V gene encodes CDR1 SQVTM and CDR2 ANQGSEA. With 3 bases removed from V and 5 bases from J, the gap between germline ends came to 10 bases. This CDR3 region has 12 residues. CDR3 region: CSVDYGRETQYF. CDR3 nucleotide sequence: TGCAGCGTTGATTACGGTCGGGAGACCCAGTACTTC.

The chain employs TRBV28 and TRBJ2-1; 8 nucleotides line up with TRBD1. The J segment lost 8 bases and the V segment lost 5 bases, leaving 11 bases of the junction unmatched. In germline, CDR1 is MDHEN, CDR2 SYDVKM. This CDR3 is 15 amino acids long. In DNA, the CDR3 is TGTGCCAGCAGTCAAACGACCGACAGGGGCGATGAGCAGTTCTTC. It codes for CASSQTTDRGDEQFF.

The chain has TRBV6-5 and TRBJ2-7; D tentatively fits TRBD1 or TRBD2 (5 bases each). The CDR3 loop spans 14 amino acids. With 3 bases removed from V and 0 bases from J, the gap between germline ends came to 9 bases. Germline assignment: CDR1 MNHEY and CDR2 SVGAGI. The DNA for the CDR3 is TGTGCCAGCAGTTATGGGGACGCCTCCTACGAGCAGTACTTC. Its protein product is CASSYGDASYEQYF.

This clone has a handful of counts. The J gene is TRBJ1-6, the V gene TRBV4-1, with 7 bases aligning to TRBD1. Germline values: CDR1 MGHRA, CDR2 YSYEKL. Trimming cost V 3 bases and J 9 bases; bases outside gene matches: 8. CDR3 size: 15 residues. This chain's CDR3 is CASSQETGSSSPLHF. CDR3 bases: TGCGCCAGCAGCCAGGAGACAGGGTCGTCTTCACCCCTCCACTTT.

The chain joins TRBV7-9 to TRBJ2-2, with D perhaps matching TRBD1 (6 bases). The CDR3 length is 18 residues. V was trimmed by 3 bases and J by 1 base, leaving 18 bases between them. CDR1 is SEHNR and CDR2 is FQNEAQ in the germline V gene (reference sequence). The CDR3 spells CASSFPTSSQGNTGELFF. In DNA, the CDR3 is TGTGCCAGCAGCTTTCCCACCAGTTCACAGGGGAACACCGGGGAGCTGTTTTTT.

The genes are TRBV5-4 and TRBJ1-2; TRBD1 matches 10 bases. The germline V gene has CDR1 SGHNT and CDR2 YYREEE (reference sequence). After removal of 5 bases from V and 8 bases from J, the junction contained 6 bases not matched to a gene. The CDR3 sequence is 13 residues long. In nucleotides, the CDR3 is TGTGCCAGCAGACCCGGGACAGGGGTAGGCTACACCTTC. Encoded protein: CASRPGTGVGYTF.

The genes are TRBV19 and TRBJ2-7; 9 bases agree with TRBD1. Germline V lookup: CDR1 LNHDA, CDR2 SQIVND (reference sequence). The CDR3 runs 13 residues. Germline trimming cut 6 bases from V and 6 bases from J; bases unmatched to any gene: 6. The CDR3 region is CASSTGQGFEQYF. DNA for the CDR3: TGTGCCAGTAGCACGGGACAGGGCTTCGAGCAGTACTTC. The entire variable domain, with the rest obtained from reference TRBV19 and TRBJ2-7, is as follows: DGGITQSPKYLFRKEGQNVTLSCEQNLNHDAMYWYRQDPGQGLRLIYYSQIVNDFQKGDIAEGYSVSREKKESFPLTVTSAQKNPTAFYLCASSTGQGFEQYFGPGTRLTVT.